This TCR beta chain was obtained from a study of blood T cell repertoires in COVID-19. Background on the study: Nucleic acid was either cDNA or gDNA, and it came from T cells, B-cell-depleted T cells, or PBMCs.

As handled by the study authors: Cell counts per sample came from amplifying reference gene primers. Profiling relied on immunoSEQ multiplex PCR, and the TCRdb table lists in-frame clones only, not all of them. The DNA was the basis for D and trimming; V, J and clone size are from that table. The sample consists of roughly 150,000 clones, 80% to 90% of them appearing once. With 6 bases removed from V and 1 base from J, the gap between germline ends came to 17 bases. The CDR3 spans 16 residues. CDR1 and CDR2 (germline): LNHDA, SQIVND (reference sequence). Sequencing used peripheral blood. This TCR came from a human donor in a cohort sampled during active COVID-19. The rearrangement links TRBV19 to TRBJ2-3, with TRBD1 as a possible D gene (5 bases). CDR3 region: CASRIRGTGGTDTQYF. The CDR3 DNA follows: TGTGCCAGTAGAATAAGAGGTACAGGAGGCACAGATACGCAGTATTTT.